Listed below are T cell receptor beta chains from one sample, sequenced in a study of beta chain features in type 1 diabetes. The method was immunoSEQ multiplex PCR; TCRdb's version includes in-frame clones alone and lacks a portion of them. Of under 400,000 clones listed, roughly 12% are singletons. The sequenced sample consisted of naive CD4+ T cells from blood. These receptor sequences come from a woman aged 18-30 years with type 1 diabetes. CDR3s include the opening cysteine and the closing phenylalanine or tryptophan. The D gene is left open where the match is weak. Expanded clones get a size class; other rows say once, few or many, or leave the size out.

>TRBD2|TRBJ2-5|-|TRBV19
TGTGCCAGTAGTCCCACTCGACTAGCGGGAGGGGAAGAGACCCAGTACTTC
CASSPTRLAGGEETQYF
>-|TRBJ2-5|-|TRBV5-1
TGCGCCAGCAGCTTGGCCGTGACTATGGAGACCCAGTACTTC
CASSLAVTMETQYF
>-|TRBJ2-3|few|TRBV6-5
TGTGCCAGCAGTTACTCTATCGGACTACCAGATACGCAGTATTTT
CASSYSIGLPDTQYF
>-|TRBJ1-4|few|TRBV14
TGTGCCAGCAGCCGGCCGGGGGTACGACTGTTTTTT
CASSRPGVRLFF
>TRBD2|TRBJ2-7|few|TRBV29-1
TGCAGCGTTGACCCAGCGGGAGGGGGAGAGGAGCAGTACTTC
CSVDPAGGGEEQYF
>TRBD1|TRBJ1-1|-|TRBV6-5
TGTGCCAGCAGACCCCAGGGGGACACTGAAGCTTTCTTT
CASRPQGDTEAFF
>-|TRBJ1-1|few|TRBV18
TGTGCCAGCTTCCCCACCGGGGGCCGGGGGGCTGAAGCTTTCTTT
CASFPTGGRGAEAFF
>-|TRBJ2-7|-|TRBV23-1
TGCGCCAGCAGTCGGGCCAGGGCGTACGAGCAGTACTTC
CASSRARAYEQYF
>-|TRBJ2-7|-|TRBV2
TGTGCCAGCAGCCGAGAGTACGAGCAGTACTTC
CASSREYEQYF
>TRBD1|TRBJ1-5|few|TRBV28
TGTGCCAGCGCATCGGGACAGGGGGATCAGCCCCAGCATTTT
CASASGQGDQPQHF
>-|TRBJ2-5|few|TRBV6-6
TGTGCCAGCGGACGGGGGGAGACCCAGTACTTC
CASGRGETQYF
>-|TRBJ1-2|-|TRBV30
TGTGCCTGGAGGGCAGGGTCCCTCAACTATGGCTACACCTTC
CAWRAGSLNYGYTF
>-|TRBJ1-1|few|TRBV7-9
TGTGCCAGCAGCCGTGCCCAGGGGAACACTGAAGCTTTCTTT
CASSRAQGNTEAFF
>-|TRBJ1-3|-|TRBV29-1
TGCAGCGTTGCCCCTACAGGGAGCTCTGGAAACACCATATATTTT
CSVAPTGSSGNTIYF
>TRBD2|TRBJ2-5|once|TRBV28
TGTGCCAGCAGTTTATCAGGGACTAGCCGAGAGACCCAGTACTTC
CASSLSGTSRETQYF
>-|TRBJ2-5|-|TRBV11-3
TGTGCCAGCAGCTTAGATCCCGGCTACCGGATGACTAGTGTTCAAGAGACCCAGTACTTC
CASSLDPGYRMTSVQETQYF
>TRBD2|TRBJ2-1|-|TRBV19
TGTGCCAGTAGTATAGGTTTAGCGGGAGACGAGCAGTTCTTC
CASSIGLAGDEQFF
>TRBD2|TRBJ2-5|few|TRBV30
TGTGCCTGGAGTGCGGGTACGGGACTACGAGAAGAGACCCAGTACTTC
CAWSAGTGLREETQYF
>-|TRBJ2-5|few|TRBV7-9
TGTGCCAGCAGCTTGAGCGAAGAGACCCAGTACTTC
CASSLSEETQYF
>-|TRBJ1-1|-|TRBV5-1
TGCGCCAGCAGAGGCGGGGGGCCGGTGAGTACTGAAGCTTTCTTT
CASRGGGPVSTEAFF
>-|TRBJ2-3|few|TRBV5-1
TGCGCCAGCAGCGAGGGATCTGATACGCAGTATTTT
CASSEGSDTQYF
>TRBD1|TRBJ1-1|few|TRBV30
TGTGCCTGGAGTATAGGACAGGGCGGTGCTGAAGCTTTCTTT
CAWSIGQGGAEAFF
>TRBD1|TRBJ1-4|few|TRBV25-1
TGTGCCAGCAGCTCCGGACAGGGTAATGAAAAACTGTTTTTT
CASSSGQGNEKLFF
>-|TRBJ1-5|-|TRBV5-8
TGTGCCAGCTGGTGGGGGGAAAAGAGTCAGCCCCAGCATTTT
CASWWGEKSQPQHF
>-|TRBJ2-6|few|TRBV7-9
TGTGCCAGCACCCCTCTACCTGGGGCCAACGTCCTGACTTTC
CASTPLPGANVLTF
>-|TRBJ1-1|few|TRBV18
TGTGCCAGCTCACCCCAAGGGGGGGGCACTGAAGCTTTCTTT
CASSPQGGGTEAFF
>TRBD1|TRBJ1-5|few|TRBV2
TGTGCCAGCAGGGACGGACAGGGGGATCAGCCCCAGCATTTT
CASRDGQGDQPQHF
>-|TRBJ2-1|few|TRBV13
TGTGCCAGCAGCTTAGACGGGGGACCCTACAATGAGCAGTTCTTC
CASSLDGGPYNEQFF
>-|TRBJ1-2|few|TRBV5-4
TGTGCCAGCAGAGAAGTTAGGGGATCGAACTATGGCTACACCTTC
CASREVRGSNYGYTF
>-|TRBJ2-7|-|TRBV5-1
TGCGCCAGCAGCTTGGACAGGGACGAGCAGTACTTC
CASSLDRDEQYF
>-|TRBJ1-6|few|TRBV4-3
TGCGCCAGCAGCCAAGATCCCTATCAGGGTATTGAATCACCCCTCCACTTT
CASSQDPYQGIESPLHF
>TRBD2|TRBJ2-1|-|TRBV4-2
TGTGCCAGCAGCCCTTGGGCTAGCGGGAGAAAGAATGAGCAGTTCTTC
CASSPWASGRKNEQFF
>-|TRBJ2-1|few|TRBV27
TGTGCCAGCGGGGGGGGCCATGAGCAGTTCTTC
CASGGGHEQFF
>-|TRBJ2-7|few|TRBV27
TGTGCCAGCAGTTCCAGGATTTACTACGAGCAGTACTTC
CASSSRIYYEQYF
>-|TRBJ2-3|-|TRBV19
TGTGCCAGTAGCTCGCGGGCAACAGATACGCAGTATTTT
CASSSRATDTQYF
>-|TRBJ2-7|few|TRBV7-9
TGTGCCAGCAGCTTAACAGCCCAGGGCACACCCTACGAGCAGTACTTC
CASSLTAQGTPYEQYF